The sequence of this TCR beta chain was determined in a study of breast tumors, draining lymph nodes, adjacent tissues. Study results and caveats: Compared with basal-like, luminal-like tumors shared significantly more repertoire with nontumor tissue. Data fit most tumor T cells coming from lymph node, expanding in tumor. Tumors had less TCR diversity than lymph nodes, more than nontumor tissue. That most tumor T cells come from lymph nodes remained unproven.

V lost 8 bases and J 5 bases, leaving 20 bases between the germline ends. The CDR3 has 15 amino acids. Germline loops: CDR1 SGDLS, CDR2 YYNGEE. Axillary draining lymph nodes of breast cancer patients supplied the node samples. This clonotype was detected ten times or more. Its cognate antigen is unknown. From the multiplex PCR reads, TCRdb called clonotypes with MiXCR, one entry per CDR3 protein. The profile shows over 130,000 distinct CDR3 sequences, about 33% of them singletons. Sequencing was carried out using axillary lymph node tissue. This TCR came from a female donor with breast cancer. Some clones in this sample may be carry-over from other donors' samples. The V and J genes are TRBV9 and TRBJ1-5, with a weak D call TRBD1 (5 bases). The CDR3 is CASSSGTPGDQPQHF. CDR3 nucleotides: TGTGCCAGTTCCTCCGGGACCCCTGGCGATCAGCCCCAGCATTTT.